The present T cell receptor (beta chain) was sequenced within a study of blood T cell repertoires in COVID-19. Study in general: The cDNA or gDNA used as material had been derived from T cells, B-cell-depleted T cells, or PBMCs.

Germline CDR1 SEHNR, CDR2 FQNEAQ (reference sequence). Between the trimmed V and J ends, which lost 0 bases and 4 bases, there was a span of 3 bases. CDR3 length: 12 residues. How the authors handled the data: Amplification from reference gene primers served as the basis for estimated nucleated cell counts. Measured with immunoSEQ multiplex PCR; TCRdb has only the in-frame clones, and not every one. V and J calls and clone size are those listed in that table; D and trimming were worked out from the DNA. The sample holds some 68,000 clones, approximately 83% seen once. The rearrangement joins TRBV7-9 to TRBJ1-2; unclear D gene. This receptor was obtained from a man in his sixties or seventies with acute or convalescent COVID-19. Sequenced sample: peripheral blood. CDR3 sequence (DNA): TGTGCCAGCAGCTTAGCCGGCTATGGCTACACCTTC. This gives the protein CASSLAGYGYTF.